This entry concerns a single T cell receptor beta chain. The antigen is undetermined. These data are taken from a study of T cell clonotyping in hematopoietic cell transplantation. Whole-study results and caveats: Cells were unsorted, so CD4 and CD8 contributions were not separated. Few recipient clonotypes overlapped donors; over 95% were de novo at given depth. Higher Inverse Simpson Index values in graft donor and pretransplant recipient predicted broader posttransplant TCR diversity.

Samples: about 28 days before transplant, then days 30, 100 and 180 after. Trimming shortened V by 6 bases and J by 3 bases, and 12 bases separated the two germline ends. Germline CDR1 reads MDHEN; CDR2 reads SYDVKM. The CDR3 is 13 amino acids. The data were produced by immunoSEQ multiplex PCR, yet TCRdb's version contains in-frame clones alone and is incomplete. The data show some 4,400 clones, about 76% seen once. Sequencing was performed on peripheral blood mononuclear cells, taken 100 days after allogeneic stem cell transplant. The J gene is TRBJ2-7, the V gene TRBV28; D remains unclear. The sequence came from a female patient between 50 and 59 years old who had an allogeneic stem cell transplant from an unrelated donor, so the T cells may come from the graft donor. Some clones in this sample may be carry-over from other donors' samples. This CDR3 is CASRPPWGYEQYF. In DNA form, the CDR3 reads TGTGCCAGCAGGCCGCCTTGGGGCTACGAGCAGTACTTC.